This T cell receptor beta chain was sequenced in a study of siplizumab effects on memory and regulatory T cells. Assay: immunoSEQ multiplex PCR; the TCRdb copy retains only in-frame clones and omits some. The sample lists 100,000 or so clones; 92% were seen once. CDR3 size: 15 residues. V lost 0 bases to trimming and J lost 4 bases, with 11 bases between them. Germline V gives CDR1 SGHNT, CDR2 YYREEE (reference sequence). This clone occurred once. The receptor comes from a human donor in good health. Sequences were obtained from Tregs sorted from blood. This chain joins TRBV5-4 and TRBJ1-3; possibly TRBD1 for D (6 bases). CDR3 sequence (DNA): TGTGCCAGCAGCTTGGGTGGACAGTTCGGAAACACCATATATTTT. It specifies CASSLGGQFGNTIYF. The variable domain in full, completed from reference TRBV5-4 and TRBJ1-3, reads ETGVTQSPTHLIKTRGQQVTLRCSSQSGHNTVSWYQQALGQGPQFIFQYYREEENGRGNFPPRFSGLQFPNYSSELNVNALELDDSALYLCASSLGGQFGNTIYFGEGSWLTVV.